These 22 T cell receptor beta chains share one sample of origin, sequenced in a study of cytomegalovirus exposure and HLA in healthy donors. Primers: 60 Vbeta forward and 13 Jbeta reverse. The assay was immunoSEQ multiplex PCR, and TCRdb's table has in-frame clones only and misses some. Seen here are 75,000 to 90,000 clones, over 65% observed once, and the top ten hold 3% to 3.5%. Specimen: PBMCs. These receptors all come from a man aged 50 or older in good health and CMV-seronegative.

The chain couples TRBV19 to TRBJ2-1, with TRBD1 as a possible D gene (6 bases). Germline CDR1 and CDR2: LNHDA and SQIVND (reference sequence). The CDR3 runs to 13 residues. Trimming shortened V by 9 bases and J by 3 bases, and 12 bases separated the two germline ends. The DNA for the CDR3 is TGTGCCAGCGGACAGAGCCTCTACAATGAGCAGTTCTTC. This encodes CASGQSLYNEQFF. Supplemented by reference TRBV19 and TRBJ2-1, the full variable domain reads DGGITQSPKYLFRKEGQNVTLSCEQNLNHDAMYWYRQDPGQGLRLIYYSQIVNDFQKGDIAEGYSVSREKKESFPLTVTSAQKNPTAFYLCASGQSLYNEQFFGPGTRLTVL.

The V and J genes are TRBV6-5 and TRBJ1-6; D is possibly TRBD1 (5 bases). Trimming removed 7 bases at V and 13 bases at J, with 20 bases between. The CDR3 has 14 amino acids. Per germline, CDR1 MNHEY and CDR2 SVGAGI. The CDR3 region has the DNA TGTGCCAGCACCGCCAGGGCTGATACGTGGCCCCTCCACTTT. Its protein product is CASTARADTWPLHF.

The chain uses TRBV2 and TRBJ1-1; maybe TRBD1 (6 bases). CDR1 is SNHLY and CDR2 is FYNNEI in the germline V gene. V was clipped by 9 bases and J by 1 base, with 21 bases between them. There are 16 residues in the CDR3. The CDR3 region has the DNA TGTGCCAGTAAGGGGCAGGGGCCTCAGAGGAACACTGAAGCTTTCTTT. As protein: CASKGQGPQRNTEAFF.

The V and J genes are TRBV4-3 and TRBJ2-1, with D unclear. V was trimmed by 4 bases and J by 6 bases, leaving 16 bases between them. CDR1 LGHNA and CDR2 YSLEER come from the germline V gene. The CDR3 extends over 15 amino acids. Here the CDR3 DNA reads TGCGCCAGCAGCCCCCTCCCGGGTCCACCCAATGAGCAGTTCTTC. Protein product: CASSPLPGPPNEQFF.

The chain carries TRBV5-1 and TRBJ2-2; D perhaps matches TRBD2 (6 bases). V gave up 3 bases and J gave up 7 bases, with 19 bases separating them. The CDR3 runs 16 residues. Germline V gene data show CDR1 as SGHRS and CDR2 as YFSETQ. CDR3 sequence reads: CASSYIVGDLGGELFF. The CDR3 nucleotides read TGCGCCAGCAGCTACATTGTGGGGGACTTGGGCGGGGAGCTGTTTTTT.

The chain recombines TRBV27 with TRBJ2-5, with TRBD2 matching 12 bases. Per germline, CDR1 MNHEY and CDR2 SMNVEV (reference sequence). This CDR3 contains 16 residues. Germline trimming cut 5 bases from V and 5 bases from J; bases unmatched to any gene: 9. The CDR3 DNA reads TGTGCCAGCAGTCGCTTGCTAGCGGGGGGGCTGGAGACCCAGTACTTC. Protein product: CASSRLLAGGLETQYF.

This chain uses TRBV6-5 with TRBJ1-2, with D possibly being TRBD1 (6 bases). This CDR3 has 14 residues. Germline assignment: CDR1 MNHEY and CDR2 SVGAGI. The V gene lost 6 bases and the J gene lost 8 bases, with 19 bases spanning the gap. CDR3 sequence (DNA): TGTGCCAGCAGCCCCTCAACAGGGTCTCGGGGCTACACCTTC. Translated, it gives CASSPSTGSRGYTF.

V usage is TRBV5-4 and J usage is TRBJ2-5; 11 positions match TRBD2. Germline trimming cut 4 bases from V and 7 bases from J; bases unmatched to any gene: 12. Germline CDR1 is SGHNT and CDR2 is YYREEE (reference sequence). The CDR3 is 16 residues long. CDR3 DNA sequence: TGTGCCAGCAGCCTAACTAGCGGGGGCCCAAGGGGGACCCAGTACTTC. As protein: CASSLTSGGPRGTQYF.

This chain uses TRBV27 with TRBJ2-1, with TRBD2 matching 8 bases. The V and J ends lost 5 bases and 3 bases, in that order; junction bases with no gene match: 12. Germline CDR1 reads MNHEY; CDR2 reads SMNVEV (reference sequence). This CDR3 is 17 amino acids long. The CDR3 DNA reads as TGTGCCAGCAGTGAGAGTTTTCCGGGACTAGGCTACAATGAGCAGTTCTTC. Protein sequence: CASSESFPGLGYNEQFF.

CDR3 loop: CASSFLAGGATDTQYF. The CDR3 DNA reads TGTGCCAGTAGTTTCCTAGCGGGGGGTGCCACAGATACGCAGTATTTT. The chain recombines TRBV19 with TRBJ2-3; 11 positions match TRBD2. The trim removed 5 bases at V and 2 bases at J, leaving 6 bases unmatched. The CDR3 is 16 amino acids. CDR1 and CDR2 (germline): LNHDA, SQIVND (reference sequence).

The chain joins TRBV19 to TRBJ2-5; 7 bases map to TRBD1. This CDR3 has 15 residues. V dropped 2 bases and J dropped 4; count of bases not matched to a gene: 7. Germline V gives CDR1 LNHDA, CDR2 SQIVND (reference sequence). CDR3 in DNA: TGTGCCAGTAGTATACCTCACAGGGGAAGAGAGACCCAGTACTTC. This sequence encodes CASSIPHRGRETQYF.

This clone has just a few counts. The chain joins TRBV5-1 to TRBJ1-1, with D possibly being TRBD1 (6 bases). Germline assignment: CDR1 SGHRS and CDR2 YFSETQ. Trimming took 3 bases from V and 0 from J, leaving 12 bases between them. The CDR3 spans 15 residues. The CDR3: CASSSTGQMNTEAFF. Written as DNA, the CDR3 is TGCGCCAGCAGCTCGACGGGACAAATGAACACTGAAGCTTTCTTT.

V usage is TRBV2 and J usage is TRBJ1-5; 8 positions match TRBD1. Trimming took 6 bases from V and 5 from J; bases not matched to a gene: 9. Germline V CDR1 and CDR2: SNHLY, FYNNEI. The CDR3 spans 15 residues. Here the CDR3 DNA reads TGTGCCAGCAGGGGGAGGGCAGGGGGCCATCAGCCCCAGCATTTT. Amino acids: CASRGRAGGHQPQHF.

The chain links TRBV27 to TRBJ2-7; D possibly corresponds to TRBD1 (6 bases). The CDR3 loop spans 19 amino acids. The V gene's germline CDR1 is MNHEY and CDR2 SMNVEV (reference sequence). Trimming took off 3 bases at V and 2 bases at J, with 26 bases between the two ends. The CDR3 sequence: CASSLKAPLWDAGAYEQYF. The CDR3 region has the DNA TGTGCCAGCAGTTTGAAGGCTCCCCTTTGGGACGCAGGGGCCTACGAGCAGTACTTC.

The CDR3 sequence is CASSNRTGQNIQYF. The CDR3 DNA reads as TGTGCCAGCAGCAACCGGACAGGGCAAAACATTCAGTACTTC. The chain is built from TRBV21-1 and TRBJ2-4; the table's TRBD1 call for D was not verified on the DNA. TRBV21-1 is labeled a pseudogene. This CDR3 comprises 14 residues.

The chain links TRBV7-2 to TRBJ1-5, with TRBD1 as a possible D gene (6 bases). V gave up 8 bases and J gave up 4 bases, with 12 bases separating them. CDR3 length: 13 amino acids. Germline V CDR1 and CDR2: SGHTA, FQGNSA. CDR3 DNA sequence: TGTGCCAGCGGGACGAGGGGGAATCAGCCCCAGCATTTT. This encodes CASGTRGNQPQHF.

The chain recombines TRBV18 with TRBJ2-3; D might be TRBD1 (6 bases). Germline assignment: CDR1 KGHSH and CDR2 LQKENI. The CDR3 is 13 amino acids. The ends were cut back, 5 bases at V and 4 bases at J, with 10 bases in the middle. The CDR3 nucleotides read TGTGCCAGCTCATTGAGGGGGTCAGATACGCAGTATTTT. It translates to CASSLRGSDTQYF.

The V and J genes are TRBV7-8 and TRBJ1-4, with 9 nucleotides matching TRBD1. The CDR3 contains 14 residues. The germline V gene encodes CDR1 SGHVS and CDR2 FQNEAQ. V trimming: 5 bases; J trimming: 8 bases; junction bases outside the gene matches: 6. The CDR3 protein is CASSPRQGGEKLFF. The CDR3 coding sequence is TGTGCCAGCAGCCCGCGACAGGGGGGCGAAAAACTGTTTTTT.

The V gene is TRBV19, the J gene TRBJ2-5, with TRBD2 as a possible D gene (5 bases). This CDR3 is 13 amino acids long. Germline V gene data show CDR1 as LNHDA and CDR2 as SQIVND (reference sequence). The V and J ends lost 1 base and 5 bases respectively, with 8 bases between them. For the CDR3, the DNA is TGTGCCAGTAGTATAGGAGGGCTGGAGACCCAGTACTTC. This sequence encodes CASSIGGLETQYF.

This chain connects TRBV9 to TRBJ2-4, with 8 bases lining up with TRBD2. Per the germline V gene, CDR1 is SGDLS and CDR2 is YYNGEE. The CDR3 length is 19 residues. V lost 0 bases and J lost 0; bases outside the gene matches: 11. DNA for the CDR3: TGTGCCAGCAGCGTAGATCCTTCGGGGGGGAATTTAGCCAAAAACATTCAGTACTTC. Protein: CASSVDPSGGNLAKNIQYF.

This clone is a singleton in its sample. The chain carries TRBV19 and TRBJ2-7; 8 bases match TRBD1. This CDR3 spans 15 amino acids. With 1 base clipped from V and 4 bases from J, the junction kept 6 bases outside the gene matches. The germline V gene has CDR1 LNHDA and CDR2 SQIVND (reference sequence). The CDR3 region is CASSIVAGGVYEQYF. The CDR3 nucleotides read TGTGCCAGTAGTATAGTTGCAGGGGGCGTTTACGAGCAGTACTTC.

Written as DNA, the CDR3 is TGTGCCAGCAGTCTTTTCTACGAGCAGTACTTC. It translates to CASSLFYEQYF. J is TRBJ2-7 and V is TRBV6-1; D call uncertain. V lost 5 bases and J 3 bases, leaving 5 bases between the germline ends. The CDR3 is 11 residues long. Germline-derived CDR1 and CDR2 are MNHNS and SASEGT.